This T cell receptor (beta chain) is from a study of regulatory T cells in long-lasting Graves disease. Time point of the sample: newly diagnosed GD, antithyroid drugs for less than 3 months. The authors made the TCR library using RNA they extracted from PBMCs. Germline CDR1 and CDR2: SGHDN and FVKESK. The CDR3 runs to 14 residues. V lost 1 base, J lost 11 bases, and 16 bases lay in between. Building the TCR beta libraries relied on iRepertoire HTBI primers, and CDR3 regions underwent Arm-PCR. TCRdb re-analysed the multiplex PCR reads in MiXCR, keeping a single row per CDR3 protein. Of some 230,000 distinct CDR3 sequences in the sample, approximately 20% are singletons; the top ten hold about 20%. Study-wide results and limits: TRBV28, TRBJ1-2 and TRBJ2-5 emerged as the favored segments in persistent disease. Lower TCR diversity characterized persistent Graves' patients relative to newly diagnosed patients. Not thyroid tissue but only peripheral blood was studied. In persistent patients, shared public clonotypes (around 2,500) outnumbered those in new patients (roughly 1,000).

The sample holds many counts of this clonotype. Its specificity is unknown. This chain connects TRBV14 to TRBJ2-3; no clear D gene. The source is a female donor with Graves disease. The sequenced sample was peripheral blood mononuclear cells (PBMCs), obtained at new diagnosis, from a patient treated with antithyroid drugs. The CDR3 reads CASSQAKVEKRQYF. In DNA, the CDR3 is TGTGCCAGCAGCCAAGCGAAGGTGGAGAAGCGGCAGTATTTT.